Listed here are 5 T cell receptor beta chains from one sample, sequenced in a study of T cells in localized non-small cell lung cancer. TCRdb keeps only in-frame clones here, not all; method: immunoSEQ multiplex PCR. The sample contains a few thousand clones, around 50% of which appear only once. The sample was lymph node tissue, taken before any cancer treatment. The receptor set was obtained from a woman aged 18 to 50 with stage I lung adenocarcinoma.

CDR3 sequence: CASSPTGQSYEQYF. The DNA for the CDR3 is TGTGCCAGCTCACCAACGGGACAGTCCTACGAGCAGTACTTC. This sequence joins TRBV18 and TRBJ2-7; TRBD1 aligns across 7 bases. With 2 bases clipped from V and 1 base from J, the junction kept 2 bases outside the gene matches. Germline V gives CDR1 KGHSH, CDR2 LQKENI. The CDR3 consists of 14 residues. The whole variable domain, remainder taken from reference TRBV18 and TRBJ2-7, is NAGVMQNPRHLVRRRGQEARLRCSPMKGHSHVYWYRQLPEEGLKFMVYLQKENIIDESGMPKERFSAEFPKEGPSILRIQQVVRGDSAAYFCASSPTGQSYEQYFGPGTRLTVT.

The DNA of the CDR3 is TGTGCCACCAGCAGAGATACCCAGGATGTCACCGGGGAGCTGTTTTTT. Translated: CATSRDTQDVTGELFF. The chain combines TRBV15 with TRBJ2-2; D is uncertain. The CDR3 consists of 16 residues. Trimming stripped 0 bases from V and 4 bases from J, with 12 bases between. Germline V gives CDR1 LNHNV, CDR2 YYDKDF (reference sequence).

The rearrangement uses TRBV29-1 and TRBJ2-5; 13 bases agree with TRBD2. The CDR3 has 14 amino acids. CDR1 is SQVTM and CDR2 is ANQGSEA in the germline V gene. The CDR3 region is CSAPGLAGKETQYF. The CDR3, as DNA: TGCAGTGCGCCGGGACTAGCGGGAAAAGAGACCCAGTACTTC.

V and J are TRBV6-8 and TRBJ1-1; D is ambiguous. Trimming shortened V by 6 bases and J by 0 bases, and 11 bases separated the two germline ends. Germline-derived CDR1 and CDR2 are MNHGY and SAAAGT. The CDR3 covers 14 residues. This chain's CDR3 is CASSPRVLNTEAFF. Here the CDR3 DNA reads TGTGCCAGCAGCCCCCGGGTATTGAACACTGAAGCTTTCTTT.

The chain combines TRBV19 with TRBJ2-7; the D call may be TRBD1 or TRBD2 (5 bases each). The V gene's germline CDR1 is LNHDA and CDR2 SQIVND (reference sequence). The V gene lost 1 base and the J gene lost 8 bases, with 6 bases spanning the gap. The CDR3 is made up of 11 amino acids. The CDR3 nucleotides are TGTGCCAGTAGTATAGGGGGGAAGCAGTACTTC. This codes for CASSIGGKQYF.